The subject of this entry is one TCR beta chain. The antigen is unknown. The CDR3 is 14 residues long. CDR1 is SGHTA, CDR2 FQGNSA, per germline. The V end was cut by 5 bases, the J end by 7 bases, with 17 bases between. This specimen belongs to a study of blood T cells in healthy people across ages. General study findings and limits: Long-lived and aged donors differed, with more naive CD4+ cells and higher diversity in the long-lived.

Through a sample-barcoded 5' primer and a J-beta primer mix, a second PCR was run for roughly 7 to 12 cycles. In TCRdb, the 5' RACE reads were re-called with MiXCR into one record per CDR3 protein. The data show about 1,600,000 distinct CDR3 sequences, about 40% seen once. This TCR was recovered from a woman between 18 and 29 years old in good health. This chain links TRBV7-2 with TRBJ1-1; TRBD1 is a possible D gene (5 bases). Input material: blood. CDR3 nucleotide sequence: TGTGCCAGCAGCGGGACTCAGGGTCGGGGTGAAGCTTTCTTT. It is translated as CASSGTQGRGEAFF.